This T cell receptor (beta chain) originates from a study of blood T cell repertoires in COVID-19 (dated by TCRdb to 2018 to 2021). Background for the entire study: Recovered participants in ImmuneRACE Cohort 3 were defined as having two consecutive negative NP/OP PCR tests, clearance from a healthcare professional, or resolution of symptoms. Sample metadata almost always included a de-identified subject ID, COVID-19 status, age in years and sex. The prospective study material was composed of cDNA or gDNA derived from T cells, B-cell-depleted T cells, or PBMCs. Samples covering the acute and convalescent phases of COVID-19 were provided by collaborators in the United States, Italy and Spain. Samples came from the ongoing ImmuneRACE study (first 160 participants) plus 1,254 subjects from 6 global collaborators. The repertoires were released in a freely available public database meant as a resource for research on the immune response to SARS-CoV-2. Where available, HLA class I and class II types were taken from metadata supplied by the sample provider and were not determined by assay-based typing. Deeply sampled blood TCRbeta repertoires from subjects exposed to, actively infected with, or recovered from COVID-19 were included in the dataset. Study-wide findings and limitations: The quantity of clinical and demographic metadata differed by source and by participant and was supplied without curation.

Participants in the prospective study were enrolled through a virtual design, were aged about 18 to 100 years, and lived in about two dozen United States geographic areas. To assign participants to cohorts, the prospective study relied on clinical history that participants themselves reported in a screening survey and a study questionnaire. In the prospective study, mobile phlebotomists collected whole blood, serum and a nasopharyngeal or oropharyngeal swab from each participant. Over an approximately 2-month period, participants in the prospective study had the option of providing additional blood draws and questionnaires. Before DNA extraction, prospective study blood samples were shipped either frozen or at room temperature. The germline V end is reduced by 7 bases and the J end by 7 bases; junction bases left unmatched: 6. The germline V gene encodes CDR1 SNHLY and CDR2 FYNNEI. The CDR3, cysteine through phenylalanine, is 13 amino acids long. The CDR3 DNA has 39 bases and is translated from base 1.

The immunoSEQ Assay, a bias-controlled multiplex PCR, was used to amplify TCRbeta CDR3 regions from genomic DNA. From the authors' description of their analysis: Within the assay, amplification of reference gene primers was used to estimate how many nucleated cells each sample contained. To quantify the absolute abundance of each unique TCRbeta CDR3 rearrangement, sequence reads were collapsed and filtered. For each sample, productive Simpson clonality was calculated by taking the square root of Simpson's diversity index across productive rearrangements. This immuneACCESS table, as held by TCRdb, lists in-frame sequences with V and J called but not all clones. Of the missing ones, under half trace to an unresolved V gene in checked studies; the others have no known cause. V and J calls and clone size are those listed in that table; D and trimming were worked out from the DNA. The sample data list about 210,000 clones, and 80% to 90% of these were observed just once. The top ten clonotypes cover around 7% of the sample.

For this clone: This receptor's antigen is unknown. The sample holds no much larger clone one base away, and base qualities are not on file.

Sequenced material: PBMCs or T cells enriched from blood (not recorded which). This receptor was identified in a man aged 25 to 45 in a cohort exposed to, infected with or recovered from COVID-19 (not recorded which). The chain links TRBV2 with TRBJ1-1; the junction holds 10 bases that match TRBD1. The sequenced DNA is TGTGCCAGCACCCCGGACAGGGGGATTGAAGCTTTCTTT. This gives the protein CASTPDRGIEAFF.